This T cell receptor (beta chain) was sequenced during a study of CD8 T cells in ankylosing spondylitis. Study-wide findings and caveats: Characteristic, it appeared, of ankylosing spondylitis blood was a TCR beta motif of about eight highly homologous variants.

About this clonotype itself: Its specificity is unknown.

CDR1 MNHNS and CDR2 SASEGT come from the germline V gene. The CDR3 length is 14 residues. The V end lost 7 bases, the J end lost 4 bases, and 14 bases lay between the germline ends. MiXCR, applied by TCRdb to the 5' RACE reads, yields one record per CDR3 protein. Counted here are approximately 540,000 distinct CDR3 sequences, roughly 12% occurring once; the ten biggest clones make up around 7%. The TCR originated in a male donor with ankylosing spondylitis. The sample taken for sequencing was blood, either unsorted or a sorted T cell fraction (not recorded which). J is TRBJ2-1 and V is TRBV6-1, with a possible D match to TRBD2 (5 bases). The CDR3 DNA reads TGTGCCAGCACCTCCGGGATGAGGTACAATGAGCAGTTCTTC. Its protein product is CASTSGMRYNEQFF.